The rows below give T cell receptor beta chains drawn from one sample of a study of Ad26.COV2.S vaccination and SARS-CoV-2 variants. Clones were read by immunoSEQ multiplex PCR, and TCRdb kept only the in-frame ones, dropping some. The table shows about 350,000 clones, with roughly 90% occurring only once. Sequenced here: peripheral blood, sampled in a trial of Ad26.COV2.S vaccine versus placebo. The source is a person between 18 and 65 years old who received the Ad26.COV2.S COVID-19 vaccine or a placebo. Each CDR3 is given with its conserved first and last residue. The D gene is left open where the match is weak. Clone size is given for some rows only: seen once, a few or many times, or a class if the clone is expanded.

j_call: TRBJ2-2
d_call: TRBD1
clone_size: .
v_call: TRBV6-5
cdr3_aa: CASRGGTGATGELFF
cdr3_nt: TGTGCCAGCCGAGGCGGGACAGGGGCCACCGGGGAGCTGTTTTTT

j_call: TRBJ1-6
d_call: .
clone_size: .
v_call: TRBV10-3
cdr3_aa: CATADSLGDNSPLHF
cdr3_nt: TGTGCCACCGCAGACAGCCTCGGAGACAATTCACCCCTCCACTTT

j_call: TRBJ1-1
d_call: .
clone_size: .
v_call: TRBV11-2
cdr3_aa: CASSSLTEAFF
cdr3_nt: TGTGCCAGCAGCTCTCTTACTGAAGCTTTCTTT

j_call: TRBJ2-7
d_call: .
clone_size: .
v_call: TRBV6-6
cdr3_aa: CASSYSLGDEQYF
cdr3_nt: TGTGCCAGCAGTTACTCTTTAGGCGACGAGCAGTACTTC

j_call: TRBJ2-4
d_call: TRBD1
clone_size: .
v_call: TRBV6-2/TRBV6-3
cdr3_aa: CASSHRGDIQYF
cdr3_nt: TGTGCCAGCAGTCACAGGGGGGACATTCAGTACTTC

j_call: TRBJ2-5
d_call: .
clone_size: .
v_call: TRBV5-4
cdr3_aa: CASSLGGRRLETQYF
cdr3_nt: TGTGCCAGCAGCTTGGGAGGGAGAAGGCTAGAGACCCAGTACTTC

j_call: TRBJ2-2
d_call: TRBD1
clone_size: .
v_call: TRBV29-1
cdr3_aa: CSAYGTVNTGELFF
cdr3_nt: TGCAGCGCCTACGGGACAGTTAACACCGGGGAGCTGTTTTTT

j_call: TRBJ2-7
d_call: TRBD1
clone_size: .
v_call: TRBV12-3/TRBV12-4
cdr3_aa: CASSSGTGGEQYF
cdr3_nt: TGTGCCAGCAGTTCCGGGACAGGGGGCGAGCAGTACTTC

j_call: TRBJ1-6
d_call: TRBD1
clone_size: .
v_call: TRBV9
cdr3_aa: CASSVGDRGLPNSPLHF
cdr3_nt: TGTGCCAGCAGCGTAGGGGACAGGGGGCTTCCAAATTCACCCCTCCACTTT

j_call: TRBJ2-2
d_call: .
clone_size: .
v_call: TRBV28
cdr3_aa: CASSFFGGNGELFF
cdr3_nt: TGTGCCAGCAGTTTTTTTGGTGGAAACGGGGAGCTGTTTTTT

j_call: TRBJ2-7
d_call: .
clone_size: .
v_call: TRBV2
cdr3_aa: CASSLGAFYEQYF
cdr3_nt: TGTGCCAGCAGCCTAGGAGCGTTTTACGAGCAGTACTTC

j_call: TRBJ2-7
d_call: .
clone_size: .
v_call: TRBV20-1
cdr3_aa: CSASLRTYEQYF
cdr3_nt: TGCAGTGCTAGTCTCAGGACCTACGAGCAGTACTTC

j_call: TRBJ1-6
d_call: .
clone_size: .
v_call: TRBV7-2
cdr3_aa: CASSLNIIFSYNSPLHF
cdr3_nt: TGTGCCAGCAGCTTAAATATCATCTTCTCCTATAATTCACCCCTCCACTTT

j_call: TRBJ2-2
d_call: TRBD1
clone_size: .
v_call: TRBV15
cdr3_aa: CATSRDANRGPITGELFF
cdr3_nt: TGTGCCACCAGCAGAGATGCGAACAGGGGCCCTATCACCGGGGAGCTGTTTTTT

j_call: TRBJ2-5
d_call: .
clone_size: .
v_call: TRBV5-1
cdr3_aa: CASSLARTQETQYF
cdr3_nt: TGCGCCAGCAGCTTGGCCCGAACTCAAGAGACCCAGTACTTC

j_call: TRBJ1-5
d_call: TRBD1
clone_size: .
v_call: TRBV19
cdr3_aa: CASSGWTGYQPQHF
cdr3_nt: TGTGCCAGTAGTGGGTGGACAGGTTATCAGCCCCAGCATTTT

j_call: TRBJ2-1
d_call: TRBD2
clone_size: once
v_call: TRBV28
cdr3_aa: CASSLEAGGTYNEQFF
cdr3_nt: TGTGCCAGCAGTTTAGAAGCGGGGGGTACCTACAATGAGCAGTTCTTC

j_call: TRBJ2-7
d_call: TRBD2
clone_size: .
v_call: TRBV9
cdr3_aa: CASSVGSGTSYEQYF
cdr3_nt: TGTGCCAGCAGCGTAGGAAGCGGGACCTCCTACGAGCAGTACTTC

j_call: TRBJ2-2
d_call: TRBD1
clone_size: .
v_call: TRBV7-2
cdr3_aa: CASSPRQGAGGELFF
cdr3_nt: TGTGCCAGCAGCCCTAGACAGGGGGCAGGCGGGGAGCTGTTTTTT

j_call: TRBJ1-3
d_call: .
clone_size: .
v_call: TRBV5-1
cdr3_aa: CASSLEPAMGSGNTIYF
cdr3_nt: TGCGCCAGCAGCTTGGAACCAGCGATGGGCTCTGGAAACACCATATATTTT

j_call: TRBJ2-2
d_call: TRBD2
clone_size: .
v_call: TRBV19
cdr3_aa: CASSMGSSGTGELFF
cdr3_nt: TGTGCCAGTAGTATGGGATCTAGCGGTACCGGGGAGCTGTTTTTT

j_call: TRBJ1-4
d_call: TRBD1
clone_size: .
v_call: TRBV11-2
cdr3_aa: CASSEGTGAEKLFF
cdr3_nt: TGTGCCAGCAGCGAGGGGACAGGGGCTGAAAAACTGTTTTTT

j_call: TRBJ1-5
d_call: .
clone_size: .
v_call: TRBV27
cdr3_aa: CASSSSFNQPQHF
cdr3_nt: TGTGCCAGCAGTTCCAGTTTCAATCAGCCCCAGCATTTT

j_call: TRBJ1-6
d_call: .
clone_size: .
v_call: TRBV7-9
cdr3_aa: CASSLAVKGSPLHF
cdr3_nt: TGTGCCAGCAGCTTAGCTGTTAAGGGTTCACCCCTCCACTTT

j_call: TRBJ1-1
d_call: .
clone_size: .
v_call: TRBV9
cdr3_aa: CASSVLGGTEAFF
cdr3_nt: TGTGCCAGCAGCGTATTGGGGGGAACTGAAGCTTTCTTT

j_call: TRBJ2-2
d_call: .
clone_size: .
v_call: TRBV5-1
cdr3_aa: CASSYYPGATGELFF
cdr3_nt: TGCGCCAGCAGCTATTACCCAGGTGCCACCGGGGAGCTGTTTTTT

j_call: TRBJ1-1
d_call: .
clone_size: .
v_call: TRBV12-5
cdr3_aa: CASGSNIGPNTEAFF
cdr3_nt: TGTGCTAGTGGTTCCAACATCGGCCCGAACACTGAAGCTTTCTTT

j_call: TRBJ2-2
d_call: TRBD2
clone_size: .
v_call: TRBV11-3
cdr3_aa: CASSGVIGGSPAQAGELFF
cdr3_nt: TGTGCCAGCAGCGGGGTGATTGGCGGGAGTCCCGCCCAGGCCGGGGAGCTGTTTTTT

j_call: TRBJ2-7
d_call: TRBD1
clone_size: .
v_call: TRBV9
cdr3_aa: CASSDRDREGEQYF
cdr3_nt: TGTGCCAGCAGCGACCGGGACAGGGAGGGCGAGCAGTACTTC

j_call: TRBJ1-4
d_call: .
clone_size: .
v_call: TRBV14
cdr3_aa: CASSHIGYDEKLFF
cdr3_nt: TGTGCCAGCAGCCATATTGGATACGATGAAAAACTGTTTTTT

j_call: TRBJ1-4
d_call: .
clone_size: .
v_call: TRBV28
cdr3_aa: CASSLGGGGREKLFF
cdr3_nt: TGTGCCAGCAGTTTAGGTGGGGGGGGAAGAGAAAAACTGTTTTTT

j_call: TRBJ2-7
d_call: .
clone_size: .
v_call: TRBV28
cdr3_aa: CASSFSGTGDYEQYF
cdr3_nt: TGTGCCAGCAGCTTCTCCGGGACGGGAGATTACGAGCAGTACTTC

j_call: TRBJ2-1
d_call: TRBD2
clone_size: .
v_call: TRBV3-1/TRBV3-2
cdr3_aa: CASSLWTSGSSFYNEQFF
cdr3_nt: TGTGCCAGCAGCCTTTGGACTAGCGGGAGTTCGTTCTACAATGAGCAGTTCTTC

j_call: TRBJ2-1
d_call: TRBD2
clone_size: .
v_call: TRBV6-5
cdr3_aa: CASSREAGGYNEQFF
cdr3_nt: TGTGCCAGCAGCCGCGAAGCGGGGGGATACAATGAGCAGTTCTTC

j_call: TRBJ2-7
d_call: TRBD1
clone_size: .
v_call: TRBV29-1
cdr3_aa: CSVEGNRGIISEQYF
cdr3_nt: TGCAGCGTTGAAGGCAACAGGGGTATCATCAGCGAGCAGTACTTC

j_call: TRBJ2-1
d_call: TRBD2
clone_size: .
v_call: TRBV28
cdr3_aa: CASSPGLAGGSHEQFF
cdr3_nt: TGTGCCAGCAGTCCCGGACTAGCGGGGGGGTCCCATGAGCAGTTCTTC

j_call: TRBJ2-7
d_call: .
clone_size: once
v_call: TRBV11-2
cdr3_aa: CASSVGSYLEEQYF
cdr3_nt: TGTGCCAGCAGCGTCGGCAGCTACCTCGAGGAGCAGTACTTC

j_call: TRBJ1-5
d_call: TRBD1
clone_size: .
v_call: TRBV18
cdr3_aa: CASSPPGQGGSQPQHF
cdr3_nt: TGTGCCAGCTCACCACCGGGACAGGGGGGGAGTCAGCCCCAGCATTTT

j_call: TRBJ2-7
d_call: .
clone_size: .
v_call: TRBV7-7
cdr3_aa: CASSYPAGALYF
cdr3_nt: TGTGCCAGCAGCTACCCTGCTGGGGCTCTTTACTTC

j_call: TRBJ2-1
d_call: TRBD2
clone_size: .
v_call: TRBV4-1
cdr3_aa: CASSPGLAVDEQFF
cdr3_nt: TGCGCCAGCAGCCCAGGACTAGCTGTCGATGAGCAGTTCTTC

j_call: TRBJ2-7
d_call: .
clone_size: .
v_call: TRBV21-1
cdr3_aa: CASSKERATYEQYF
cdr3_nt: TGTGCCAGCAGCAAAGAAAGGGCCACCTACGAGCAGTACTTC

j_call: TRBJ2-5
d_call: .
clone_size: .
v_call: TRBV6-5
cdr3_aa: CASSSFGAGKETQYF
cdr3_nt: TGTGCCAGCAGTTCCTTTGGGGCAGGGAAAGAGACCCAGTACTTC

j_call: TRBJ2-7
d_call: TRBD2
clone_size: .
v_call: TRBV4-1
cdr3_aa: CASSPSGIAGGYEQYF
cdr3_nt: TGCGCCAGCAGCCCCTCGGGGATAGCGGGAGGCTACGAGCAGTACTTC

j_call: TRBJ2-7
d_call: .
clone_size: .
v_call: TRBV7-9
cdr3_aa: CASSLNSLGSHEQYF
cdr3_nt: TGTGCCAGCAGCCTCAACTCCCTGGGAAGCCACGAGCAGTACTTC

j_call: TRBJ1-2
d_call: .
clone_size: .
v_call: TRBV7-9
cdr3_aa: CASSAQMNYGYTF
cdr3_nt: TGTGCCAGCAGCGCACAGATGAACTATGGCTACACCTTC

j_call: TRBJ2-2
d_call: .
clone_size: .
v_call: TRBV28
cdr3_aa: CASSSGQYDTGELFF
cdr3_nt: TGTGCCAGCAGTTCTGGACAGTATGACACCGGGGAGCTGTTTTTT

j_call: TRBJ2-7
d_call: TRBD1
clone_size: .
v_call: TRBV25-1
cdr3_aa: CASETGGNEQYF
cdr3_nt: TGTGCCAGCGAGACAGGGGGTAACGAGCAGTACTTC

j_call: TRBJ1-1
d_call: .
clone_size: .
v_call: TRBV6-5
cdr3_aa: CASSFQGSVTEAFF
cdr3_nt: TGTGCCAGCAGTTTCCAGGGTTCGGTCACTGAAGCTTTCTTT

j_call: TRBJ1-2
d_call: .
clone_size: .
v_call: TRBV5-6
cdr3_aa: CASSLAGHTPYGYTF
cdr3_nt: TGTGCCAGCAGCTTGGCAGGACATACACCCTATGGCTACACCTTC

j_call: TRBJ1-3
d_call: TRBD1
clone_size: .
v_call: TRBV6-4
cdr3_aa: CASTQTGRDTIYF
cdr3_nt: TGTGCCAGCACTCAGACAGGGCGGGACACCATATATTTT

j_call: TRBJ2-3
d_call: TRBD1
clone_size: .
v_call: TRBV24-1
cdr3_aa: CATAEPGQGTDTQYF
cdr3_nt: TGTGCCACCGCGGAACCGGGACAGGGGACAGATACGCAGTATTTT